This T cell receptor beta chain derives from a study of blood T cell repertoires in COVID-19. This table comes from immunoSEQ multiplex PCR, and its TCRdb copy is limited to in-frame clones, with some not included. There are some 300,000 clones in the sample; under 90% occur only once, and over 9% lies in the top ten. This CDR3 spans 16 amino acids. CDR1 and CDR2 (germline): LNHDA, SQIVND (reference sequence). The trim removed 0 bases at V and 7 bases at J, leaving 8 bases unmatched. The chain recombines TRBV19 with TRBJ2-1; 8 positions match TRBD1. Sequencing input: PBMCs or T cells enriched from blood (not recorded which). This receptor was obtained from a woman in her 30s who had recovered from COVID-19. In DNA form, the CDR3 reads TGTGCCAGTAGTATAGACACAGGGGGAGGTATGAATGAGCAGTTCTTC. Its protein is CASSIDTGGGMNEQFF.